The 21 T cell receptor beta chains given below trace back to one sample, sequenced in a study of cytomegalovirus exposure and HLA in healthy donors. Using immunoSEQ multiplex PCR, the repertoire was profiled, and TCRdb retains in-frame clones only, with some absent. This sample has under 300,000 clones, with around 89% found just once. Sequenced sample: PBMCs. These receptors all stem from a woman aged 18-29 years in good health and CMV-seronegative.

The chain combines TRBV4-3 with TRBJ1-3; 8 positions match TRBD1. V gave up 1 base and J gave up 4 bases; unmatched junction bases: 3. Germline V gene lookup returns CDR1 LGHNA and CDR2 YSLEER. This CDR3 is built from 15 residues. CDR3 protein: CASSQGTGHGNTIYF. Here the CDR3 DNA reads TGCGCCAGCAGCCAAGGGACAGGGCACGGAAACACCATATATTTT.

This clone was counted a single time. For the CDR3, the DNA is TGTGCCAGCAGCTTAGGGAGGGCTACGAACACTGAAGCTTTCTTT. Translation gives CASSLGRATNTEAFF. The J gene is TRBJ1-1, the V gene TRBV7-8; D uncertain. CDR1 is SGHVS, CDR2 FQNEAQ, per germline. V lost 1 base and J 1 base, leaving 10 bases between the germline ends. This CDR3 spans 15 amino acids.

The chain links TRBV7-8 to TRBJ1-2, with no clear D. This CDR3 spans 16 amino acids. Germline-derived CDR1 and CDR2 are SGHVS and FQNEAQ. Trimming left V 0 bases short and J 4 bases short, with 15 bases between. CDR3 sequence: CASSLALRETSYGYTF. The CDR3 coding sequence is TGTGCCAGCAGCTTAGCGCTGCGGGAAACGAGCTATGGCTACACCTTC.

V usage is TRBV10-3 and J usage is TRBJ1-4, with D uncertain. Trimming took 4 bases from V and 1 from J, leaving 7 bases between them. Germline CDR1 ENHRY, CDR2 SYGVKD. This CDR3 contains 14 residues. DNA for the CDR3: TGTGCCATCAGTGTCGGCGGAACTAATGAAAAACTGTTTTTT. Its translation: CAISVGGTNEKLFF.

The rearrangement links TRBV7-2 to TRBJ1-2, with D unclear. V was pared by 3 bases and J by 10 bases, with 12 bases between. Per the germline V gene, CDR1 is SGHTA and CDR2 is FQGNSA. The CDR3 runs to 12 residues. CDR3 DNA sequence: TGTGCCAGCAGCTTGGGAGCGGCCGTCTACACCTTC. Translated: CASSLGAAVYTF.

This rearrangement joins TRBV18 to TRBJ2-7; 8 bases map to TRBD1. Germline trimming cut 3 bases from V and 6 bases from J; bases unmatched to any gene: 4. This CDR3 is 13 amino acids long. From germline, CDR1 is KGHSH and CDR2 LQKENI. The CDR3 nucleotides read TGTGCCAGCTCACCGGACAGGGTACGCGAGCAGTACTTC. It specifies CASSPDRVREQYF.

The chain recombines TRBV10-3 with TRBJ1-4, with 7 bases fitting TRBD1. V shed 8 bases and J 3 bases; nucleotides not matched to a gene: 3. The germline gives CDR1 ENHRY, CDR2 SYGVKD. This CDR3 is built from 13 residues. The CDR3: CAIWDSSNEKLFF. CDR3 bases: TGTGCCATCTGGGACAGCTCTAATGAAAAACTGTTTTTT.

The rearrangement links TRBV7-6 to TRBJ1-3; D ambiguous. CDR3 length: 14 residues. V was cut by 1 base and J by 0 bases, with 4 bases left in between. Germline CDR1 is SGHVS and CDR2 is FNYEAQ. In DNA, the CDR3 is TGTGCCAGCAGCTTAGGAGGCTCTGGAAACACCATATATTTT. Amino acids: CASSLGGSGNTIYF. Using reference TRBV7-6 and TRBJ1-3 for the parts outside the CDR3, the full variable domain is GAGVSQSPRYKVTKRGQDVALRCDPISGHVSLYWYRQALGQGPEFLTYFNYEAQQDKSGLPNDRFSAERPEGSISTLTIQRTEQRDSAMYRCASSLGGSGNTIYFGEGSWLTVV.

The CDR3 DNA reads TGTGCCAGCAGCTCGGGACAGGGGGCTTACAATGAGCAGTTCTTC. It encodes CASSSGQGAYNEQFF. The V gene is TRBV11-3, the J gene TRBJ2-1, with 12 bases identical to TRBD1. V shed 4 bases, J shed 4 bases, and the junction held 2 bases outside the gene matches. Germline V gene data show CDR1 as SGHNT and CDR2 as YENEEA. The CDR3 runs to 15 residues.

The V call is TRBV9, the J call TRBJ2-1; D may be TRBD1 (6 bases). Trimming removed 0 bases from V and 8 bases from J, with 15 bases in between. Germline loops: CDR1 SGDLS, CDR2 YYNGEE. This CDR3 comprises 15 residues. Written as DNA, the CDR3 is TGTGCCAGCAGCGTAGGTGGGACAAACAGGCATGAGCAGTTCTTC. Residues: CASSVGGTNRHEQFF.

The chain couples TRBV7-9 to TRBJ2-1; the D gene is possibly TRBD1 (6 bases). The germline V gene has CDR1 SEHNR and CDR2 FQNEAQ (reference sequence). V shed 5 bases and J shed 3 bases, with 14 bases lying between them. This CDR3 has 15 residues. The CDR3 region is CASSVQGRVYNEQFF. The CDR3 nucleotides are TGTGCCAGCAGCGTACAGGGTAGGGTCTACAATGAGCAGTTCTTC. Full variable domain (missing parts from reference TRBV7-9 and TRBJ2-1): DTGVSQNPRHKITKRGQNVTFRCDPISEHNRLYWYRQTLGQGPEFLTYFQNEAQLEKSRLLSDRFSAERPKGSFSTLEIQRTEQGDSAMYLCASSVQGRVYNEQFFGPGTRLTVL.

The genes are TRBV5-1 and TRBJ1-1; 9 bases are a match to TRBD1. Germline V gene lookup returns CDR1 SGHRS and CDR2 YFSETQ. V was pared by 3 bases and J by 1 base, with 7 bases of the junction left unmatched. This CDR3 is built from 16 residues. The CDR3 is CASSYWGQGQNTEAFF. CDR3 nucleotides: TGCGCCAGCAGCTATTGGGGACAGGGCCAGAACACTGAAGCTTTCTTT.

The rearrangement joins TRBV14 to TRBJ2-4; tentative D call: TRBD2 (5 bases). This CDR3 has 14 amino acids. CDR1 and CDR2 (germline): SGHDN, FVKESK. V was pared by 4 bases and J by 6 bases, with 13 bases between. CDR3 sequence: CASSPSYRGNIQYF. The CDR3 region has the DNA TGTGCCAGCAGCCCCTCGTATCGGGGAAACATTCAGTACTTC.

The chain has TRBV6-1 and TRBJ2-7; 10 bases agree with TRBD1. V lost 5 bases to trimming and J lost 3 bases; unmatched junction nucleotides: 4. This CDR3 is 14 amino acids long. Germline values: CDR1 MNHNS, CDR2 SASEGT. The DNA for the CDR3 is TGTGCCAGCAGTTCGACAGGGGGCCGCTACGAGCAGTACGTC. Translated, it gives CASSSTGGRYEQYV.

The rearrangement joins TRBV28 to TRBJ1-3; TRBD1 matches at 10 bases. There are 15 residues in the CDR3. From germline, CDR1 is MDHEN and CDR2 SYDVKM. V shed 5 bases and J 5 bases; nucleotides not matched to a gene: 6. CDR3 nucleotides: TGTGCCAGCAGTAGACGACAGGGGGCGAGAAACACCATATATTTT. Amino acid sequence: CASSRRQGARNTIYF.

J is TRBJ2-2 and V is TRBV2; 11 bases are shared with TRBD2. V gave up 9 bases and J gave up 2 bases; unmatched junction bases: 5. Germline V gene lookup returns CDR1 SNHLY and CDR2 FYNNEI. The CDR3 contains 15 residues. CDR3 DNA sequence: TGTGCCAGGCTTAGCGGGGGGGGTAACACCGGGGAGCTGTTTTTT. It yields the protein CARLSGGGNTGELFF.

This clone was recorded a few times. The chain carries TRBV10-1 and TRBJ1-6; 8 bases fit TRBD1. The CDR3 sequence is 16 residues long. The V segment lost 2 bases and the J segment 13 bases; nucleotides outside the gene matches: 13. The germline CDR1 and CDR2 sequences are WNHNN and SYGVQD (reference sequence). The CDR3 DNA is TGCGCCAGCAGTGAGACCCGGGACAGGCCGGGATCTCCCCTCCACTTT. It codes for CASSETRDRPGSPLHF.

The V gene is TRBV7-3, the J gene TRBJ1-2, with 7 bases matching TRBD1. The CDR3 loop spans 14 amino acids. Trimming removed 5 bases from V and 3 bases from J; junction bases left unmatched: 6. Per the germline V gene, CDR1 is SGHTA and CDR2 is FQGTGA. The CDR3 bases are TGTGCCAGCAGCGGCGGGACAGAGCACTATGGCTACACCTTC. This encodes CASSGGTEHYGYTF.

This chain joins TRBV6-5 and TRBJ1-5; no definite D call. Germline V lookup: CDR1 MNHEY, CDR2 SVGAGI. V dropped 6 bases and J dropped 3 bases, with 9 bases sitting between them. The CDR3 loop spans 13 amino acids. The CDR3 nucleotides are TGTGCCAGCAGCCCCGACAACAATCAGCCCCAGCATTTT. As protein: CASSPDNNQPQHF.

The rearrangement joins TRBV18 to TRBJ2-1; the match to TRBD2 covers 15 bases. Germline V lookup: CDR1 KGHSH, CDR2 LQKENI. The CDR3 length is 16 residues. The trim removed 4 bases at V and 8 bases at J, leaving 6 bases unmatched. CDR3 nucleotide sequence: TGTGCCAGCTCACAAACGGGACTAGCGGGGGGATATGAGCAGTTCTTC. It codes for CASSQTGLAGGYEQFF. Filled out from reference TRBV18 and TRBJ2-1, the complete variable domain reads NAGVMQNPRHLVRRRGQEARLRCSPMKGHSHVYWYRQLPEEGLKFMVYLQKENIIDESGMPKERFSAEFPKEGPSILRIQQVVRGDSAAYFCASSQTGLAGGYEQFFGPGTRLTVL.

V gene TRBV6-1 combines with J gene TRBJ1-1, with 7 nucleotides matching TRBD1. This CDR3 is 13 amino acids long. Germline CDR1 and CDR2: MNHNS and SASEGT. Unmatched junction bases numbered 6, after V lost 7 bases and J lost 4 bases. The CDR3 sequence: CASTNAGGTEAFF. The CDR3 DNA follows: TGTGCCAGCACGAACGCAGGGGGCACTGAAGCTTTCTTT.